These T cell receptor beta chains were read from a single sample in a study of cytotoxic CD8 clonotypes in ibrutinib-treated CLL. Sequencing was performed with immunoSEQ multiplex PCR; in TCRdb, only in-frame clones are kept and a portion is missing. The sample carries about 49,000 clones, roughly 57% recorded once. The source material was PBMCs, sampled after 12 months of ibrutinib treatment. These receptors came from a human donor with chronic lymphocytic leukemia. Each CDR3 is given with its conserved first and last residue. D genes are given only for firm matches. Rows give clone size only sometimes, using once, few, many, or a class for an expanded clone.

.	TRBV5-4	.	TRBJ2-1	TGTGCCAGCAGCTTGACGGGCGGGACCTACAATGAGCAGTTCTTC	CASSLTGGTYNEQFF
few	TRBV5-1	.	TRBJ2-1	TGCGCCACCTCCGAGAGGGCCTACAATGAGCAGTTCTTC	CATSERAYNEQFF
.	TRBV28	.	TRBJ1-2	TGTGCCAGCAGTCCTTCCGGTTGGGAATATGGCTACACCTTC	CASSPSGWEYGYTF
.	TRBV5-1	TRBD2	TRBJ2-7	TGCGCCAGCAGCTTGGCCCCTAGCGGGAATACCTACGAGCAGTACTTC	CASSLAPSGNTYEQYF
.	TRBV5-1	TRBD2	TRBJ2-1	TGCGCCAGCAGCTTGGCAGGAGCGGGAGACTACAATGAGCAGTTCTTC	CASSLAGAGDYNEQFF
.	TRBV7-6	.	TRBJ2-5	TGTGCCAGCAGCCGGGACGGCAAGGGGGAGACCCAGTACTTC	CASSRDGKGETQYF
.	TRBV11-2	TRBD1	TRBJ2-7	TGTGCCAGCAGCTTTACTCTAGGGACAGCCAAAGAGGGCGAGCAGTACTTC	CASSFTLGTAKEGEQYF
.	TRBV19	TRBD1	TRBJ2-7	TGTGCCAGTAAATTCGGGACAGGGCCCTACGAGCAGTACTTC	CASKFGTGPYEQYF
few	TRBV19	.	TRBJ1-1	TGTGCCAGTAGTATTGGGCAGGACACTGAAGCTTTCTTT	CASSIGQDTEAFF
.	TRBV4-1	TRBD2	TRBJ2-7	TGCGCCAGCAGCCGAGGTAGCGGGAGTAGTTACGAGCAGTACTTC	CASSRGSGSSYEQYF
.	TRBV5-6	TRBD1	TRBJ1-6	TGTGCCAGCAGCTTGGGGACAGGGATTTCCCCCCTCCACTTT	CASSLGTGISPLHF
.	TRBV9	.	TRBJ2-1	TGTGCCAGCAGCGTAGCAGGCGGTTCCTACAATGAGCAGTTCTTC	CASSVAGGSYNEQFF
.	TRBV19	.	TRBJ1-4	TGTGCCAGCAAGGGGGGGCCGGCTAATGAAAAACTGTTTTTT	CASKGGPANEKLFF
few	TRBV28	.	TRBJ1-5	TGTGCCAGCAGTTCCGCGGGTCTGCCCCAGCATTTT	CASSSAGLPQHF
.	TRBV15	.	TRBJ1-4	TGTGCCACCAGCAGGGATCTAGTCGATGAAAAACTGTTTTTT	CATSRDLVDEKLFF
.	TRBV5-1	.	TRBJ1-1	TGCGCCAGCAGCTCCGGGGGCACTGAAGCTTTCTTT	CASSSGGTEAFF
few	TRBV14	TRBD2	TRBJ2-1	TGTGCCAGCAGCCACCTTTTCGGGGCGGGAGGGAGTCAGGATGAGCAGTTCTTC	CASSHLFGAGGSQDEQFF
.	TRBV27	TRBD1	TRBJ1-1	TGTGCCAGCAGCCGTCCCGGGACAGGGCCGAACACTGAAGCTTTCTTT	CASSRPGTGPNTEAFF
.	TRBV5-1	.	TRBJ1-1	TGCGCCAGCAGCTTGGGATACCCCATGAACACTGAAGCTTTCTTT	CASSLGYPMNTEAFF
once	TRBV2	.	TRBJ2-7	TGTGCCAGCTACCGGGCTTCAGGTTATCACGAGCAGTACTTC	CASYRASGYHEQYF
.	TRBV19	.	TRBJ2-2	TGTGCCAGTATCCGACGGGAAGGGGGGACCGGGGAGCTGTTTTTT	CASIRREGGTGELFF
few	TRBV28	.	TRBJ2-2	TGTGCCGCATCTCGGGGGAGTCGGTCCGGGGAGCTGTTTTTT	CAASRGSRSGELFF
.	TRBV20-1	.	TRBJ2-3	TGCAGTGCTAGGGGGGATACGCAGTATTTT	CSARGDTQYF
once	TRBV19	.	TRBJ1-4	TGTGCCAGTACCATTGGGGGAGCTAATGAAAAACTGTTTTTT	CASTIGGANEKLFF
medium-sized	TRBV5-4	.	TRBJ2-1	TGTGCCAGCAGCTTGGACCAAAATGAGCAGTTCTTC	CASSLDQNEQFF
.	TRBV4-1	.	TRBJ2-7	TGCGCCAGCAGCCAAGCGGGGGTTTCCTCCGACGAGCAGTACTTC	CASSQAGVSSDEQYF
.	TRBV28	TRBD2	TRBJ2-7	TGTGCCAGCAGTCGGACTAGCTCCTACGAGCAGTACTTC	CASSRTSSYEQYF
.	TRBV5-4	.	TRBJ1-1	TGTGCCAGCAGCGCTCAACCTACAGGGAACGTAGCTTTCTTT	CASSAQPTGNVAFF
.	TRBV27	.	TRBJ2-5	TGTGCCAGCAGTCCACAGGGGAGGTGGGGAGAGACCCAGTACTTC	CASSPQGRWGETQYF
.	TRBV14	.	TRBJ1-5	TGTGCCAGCAGCCAAGATGTTACGGAGATCAATCAGCCCCAGCATTTT	CASSQDVTEINQPQHF
.	TRBV28	.	TRBJ1-5	TGTGCCAGCAACTCGCCCGCCTGGGGCAATCAGCCCCAGCATTTT	CASNSPAWGNQPQHF
few	TRBV5-1	TRBD1	TRBJ2-1	TGCGCCAGCAGTTCTGACAGGGGTGTAAGCAATGAGCAGTTCTTC	CASSSDRGVSNEQFF
medium-sized	TRBV7-3	.	TRBJ2-6	TGTGCCAGCAGCTTACCGGGCGCTGGGGCCAACGTCCTGACTTTC	CASSLPGAGANVLTF
.	TRBV15	.	TRBJ1-5	TGTGCCACCAGCAGAGATCGCTTTAATCAGCCCCAGCATTTT	CATSRDRFNQPQHF
many	TRBV6-1	TRBD1	TRBJ2-7	TGTGCCAGCAGACTACAGGGGGCTGGCTACGAGCAGTACTTC	CASRLQGAGYEQYF
few	TRBV9	.	TRBJ2-1	TGTGCCAGCAGCGTAGGGTCCTATGAGCAGTTCTTC	CASSVGSYEQFF
.	TRBV27	.	TRBJ1-2	TGTGCCAGCAGTTTATTAGGGGGATATGGCTACACCTTC	CASSLLGGYGYTF
.	TRBV5-4	TRBD2	TRBJ2-7	TGTGCCAGCAGCCAATCGACTAGCGGGCTGACCTACGAGCAGTACTTC	CASSQSTSGLTYEQYF
few	TRBV10-2	.	TRBJ1-1	TGCGCCAGTAGTGAGGGGGGTGAAGCTTTCTTT	CASSEGGEAFF
.	TRBV5-1	.	TRBJ2-7	TGCGCCAGCAGACAAACAGGCTACGAGCAGTACTTC	CASRQTGYEQYF
few	TRBV28	TRBD2	TRBJ2-5	TGTGCCAGCAGGCGGACTAGCGGGAGGGTGGAGACCCAGTACTTC	CASRRTSGRVETQYF
.	TRBV28	.	TRBJ2-7	TGTGCCAGCAGTACCCTTCCGTTAGGCGAGCAGTACTTC	CASSTLPLGEQYF
.	TRBV10-3	TRBD2	TRBJ2-7	TGTGCCATCAGTGACCTAGCGGGAGCGGGTGAGCAGTACTTC	CAISDLAGAGEQYF
many	TRBV30	.	TRBJ1-1	TGTGCCTGGAGTGGGGGGGCCGGCACTGAAGCTTTCTTT	CAWSGGAGTEAFF
.	TRBV28	TRBD2	TRBJ2-7	TGTGCCACGACTAGCACCTACGAGCAGTACTTC	CATTSTYEQYF
.	TRBV5-1	TRBD2	TRBJ2-3	TGCGCCAGCAGCCCCGGGACTAGTCTCGCAGATACGCAGTATTTT	CASSPGTSLADTQYF